These 8 T cell receptor beta chains originate from one sample sequenced in a study of T-cell reconstitution after alpha-beta-depleted transplantation in children. Unique molecular identifiers were incorporated into the prepared TCRbeta library. TCRdb analysed the PCR reads with MiXCR anew, one entry per CDR3 protein. The sample includes 200,000 to 300,000 distinct CDR3 sequences, around 12% of them seen just once. The sequenced sample was PBMCs from the stem cell graft donor, obtained from the stem cell graft. These receptors all stem from a human donor who donated a stem cell graft to a child with acute lymphoblastic leukemia.

The sample holds many counts of this clonotype. The V call is TRBV20-1, the J call TRBJ2-3; 7 bases map to TRBD2. The CDR3 contains 14 residues. V shed 2 bases and J 5 bases; nucleotides not matched to a gene: 7. Germline CDR1 is DFQATT and CDR2 is SNEGSKA (reference sequence). CDR3 protein: CSARRFRGVDTQYF. The CDR3 nucleotides are TGCAGTGCTAGACGGTTCCGGGGGGTAGATACGCAGTATTTT.

This clonotype was found many times. The chain is built from TRBV29-1 and TRBJ2-2; D ambiguous. Deletions cut 3 bases from V and 1 base from J, with 3 bases between. The CDR3 is 12 amino acids. The germline V gene encodes CDR1 SQVTM and CDR2 ANQGSEA. The CDR3 spells CSVEENTGELFF. CDR3 coding DNA: TGCAGCGTTGAGGAGAACACCGGGGAGCTGTTTTTT.

In this sample, this clonotype turned up a few times. The chain is built from TRBV5-1 and TRBJ2-2; perhaps TRBD1 as D (5 bases). Looked up from germline, CDR1 is SGHRS and CDR2 is YFSETQ. The CDR3 contains 15 residues. V was pared by 3 bases and J by 4 bases, with 13 bases between. The CDR3 DNA sequence: TGCGCCAGCAGCTCAAGACAGCCGCGCACCGGGGAGCTGTTTTTT. Its protein product is CASSSRQPRTGELFF.

This clonotype was seen repeatedly, ten times or more. The chain couples TRBV5-1 to TRBJ2-7; 10 bases map to TRBD2. This CDR3 comprises 15 residues. Trimming cost V 4 bases and J 4 bases; bases outside gene matches: 8. Germline CDR1 SGHRS, CDR2 YFSETQ. The chain's CDR3 is CASSPGLAVKYEQYF. CDR3 bases: TGCGCCAGCAGCCCTGGACTAGCGGTTAAATACGAGCAGTACTTC.

This clonotype was seen many times. This sequence joins TRBV28 and TRBJ2-7; no reliable D call. The CDR3 contains 11 residues. The V gene's germline CDR1 is MDHEN and CDR2 SYDVKM. The CDR3 DNA sequence: TGTGCGGCAAGGGACTCCTACGAGCAGTACTTC. This gives the protein CAARDSYEQYF.

This clonotype showed up many times. The chain has TRBV7-8 and TRBJ1-2, with TRBD1 matching 7 bases. The V gene end was trimmed by 5 bases and the J gene end by 3 bases; junction bases not matched to a gene: 12. Germline values: CDR1 SGHVS, CDR2 FQNEAQ. This CDR3 has 16 residues. CDR3 nucleotides: TGTGCCAGCAGCGCTGGTACGGCAGGGGGTCACTATGGCTACACCTTC. Its protein is CASSAGTAGGHYGYTF.

Remarks on this clonotype: This sequence may be a read error, since a much larger clone differs from it by one base. V is TRBV7-2 and J is TRBJ2-7; no firm D call. CDR3 length equals 13 residues. CDR1 and CDR2 (germline): SGHTA, FQGNSA. With 4 bases removed from V and 7 bases from J, the gap between germline ends came to 14 bases. The CDR3 nucleotides are TGTGCCAGCAGCTACGGGCCTGTAGTGGAGCAGTACTTC. Translating it yields CASSYGPVVEQYF.

Ten or more counts support this clonotype. The chain is built from TRBV12-3 or TRBV12-4 and TRBJ1-1; unclear D gene. Trimming shortened V by 6 bases and J by 5 bases, and 13 bases separated the two germline ends. The CDR3 has 13 residues. As DNA, the CDR3 is TGTGCCAGCAGCTTTCCTTTTGGGACTGAAGCTTTCTTT. It is translated as CASSFPFGTEAFF.